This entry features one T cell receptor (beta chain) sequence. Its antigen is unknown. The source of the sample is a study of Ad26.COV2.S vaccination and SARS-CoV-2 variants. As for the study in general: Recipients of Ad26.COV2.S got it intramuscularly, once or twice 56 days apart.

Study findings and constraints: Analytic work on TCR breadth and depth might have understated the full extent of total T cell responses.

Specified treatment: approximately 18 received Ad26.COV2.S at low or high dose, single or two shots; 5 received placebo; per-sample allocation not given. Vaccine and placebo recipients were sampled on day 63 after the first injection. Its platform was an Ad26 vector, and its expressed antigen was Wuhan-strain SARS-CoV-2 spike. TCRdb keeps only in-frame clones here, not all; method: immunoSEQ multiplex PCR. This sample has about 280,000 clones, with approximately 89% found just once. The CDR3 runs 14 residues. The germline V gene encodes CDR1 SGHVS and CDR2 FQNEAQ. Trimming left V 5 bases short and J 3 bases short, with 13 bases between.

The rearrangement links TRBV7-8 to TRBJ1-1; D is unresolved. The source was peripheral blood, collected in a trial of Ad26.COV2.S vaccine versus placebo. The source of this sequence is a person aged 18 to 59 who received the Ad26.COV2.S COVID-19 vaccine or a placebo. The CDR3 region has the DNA TGTGCCAGCAGCCTATCCGCTCCCGACACTGAAGCTTTCTTT. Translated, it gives CASSLSAPDTEAFF.